This passage covers 28 T cell receptor beta chains from one sample sequenced in a study of blood T cell repertoires in COVID-19. Using immunoSEQ multiplex PCR, the repertoire was profiled, and TCRdb retains in-frame clones only, with some absent. The sample lists roughly 190,000 clones, around four fifths seen once, with about 15% in the top ten. Sequences were obtained from peripheral blood. These receptor sequences come from a man aged 30 to 39 with active or convalescent COVID-19.

The chain joins TRBV28 to TRBJ1-2, with 7 positions matching TRBD1. The germline V gene has CDR1 MDHEN and CDR2 SYDVKM. The CDR3 spans 21 residues. With V trimmed by 3 bases and J by 0 bases, 22 bases remained unmatched. CDR3 protein: CASSFHTASQGDIAANYGYTF. For the CDR3, the DNA is TGTGCCAGCAGTTTCCACACCGCCTCGCAGGGGGACATTGCGGCTAACTATGGCTACACCTTC.

The genes are TRBV7-9 and TRBJ1-1, with D perhaps matching TRBD1 (6 bases). The CDR3 has 16 residues. CDR1 is SEHNR, CDR2 FQNEAQ, per germline (reference sequence). V dropped 4 bases and J dropped 0 bases, with 15 bases sitting between them. CDR3 loop: CASSSDRSYMNTEAFF. DNA for the CDR3: TGTGCCAGCAGCTCCGACAGGTCGTACATGAACACTGAAGCTTTCTTT. Supplemented by reference TRBV7-9 and TRBJ1-1, the full variable domain reads DTGVSQNPRHKITKRGQNVTFRCDPISEHNRLYWYRQTLGQGPEFLTYFQNEAQLEKSRLLSDRFSAERPKGSFSTLEIQRTEQGDSAMYLCASSSDRSYMNTEAFFGQGTRLTVV.

This clone was seen only once. The chain joins TRBV4-1 to TRBJ2-5; D uncertain. The CDR3 totals 14 residues. Germline loops: CDR1 MGHRA, CDR2 YSYEKL. Trimming pared 1 base from V and 3 bases from J, leaving 9 bases between. The CDR3 sequence is CASSQGRGEETQYF. CDR3 DNA sequence: TGCGCCAGCAGCCAAGGGCGAGGAGAAGAGACCCAGTACTTC.

This chain joins TRBV18 and TRBJ2-5, with D maybe TRBD1 (6 bases). CDR1 is KGHSH, CDR2 LQKENI, per germline. The CDR3 is made up of 15 amino acids. Trimming left V 3 bases short and J 2 bases short, with 13 bases between. The DNA of the CDR3 is TGTGCCAGCTCACCCCCGACAGGAGGACAAGAGACCCAGTACTTC. This sequence encodes CASSPPTGGQETQYF.

This chain's CDR3 is CASSEADRGPIYSNQPQHF. The CDR3 bases are TGTGCCAGCAGTGAAGCGGACAGGGGGCCGATTTATAGCAATCAGCCCCAGCATTTT. This chain connects TRBV6-1 to TRBJ1-5; 11 positions match TRBD1. The CDR3 is 19 residues long. Germline CDR1 MNHNS, CDR2 SASEGT. V shed 0 bases and J 0 bases; nucleotides not matched to a gene: 7.

This chain uses TRBV2 with TRBJ2-7; 7 bases match TRBD2. V gave up 4 bases and J gave up 3 bases; unmatched junction bases: 12. From germline, CDR1 is SNHLY and CDR2 FYNNEI. CDR3 length: 16 residues. The CDR3 is CASSVSAGVTDYEQYF. CDR3 DNA: TGTGCCAGCAGTGTCTCGGCGGGAGTAACTGACTACGAGCAGTACTTC.

The chain is built from TRBV9 and TRBJ1-4; 8 nucleotides line up with TRBD1. CDR1 and CDR2 from the germline V gene are SGDLS and YYNGEE. Trimming removed 0 bases from V and 7 bases from J; junction bases left unmatched: 5. The CDR3 sequence is 15 residues long. CDR3 in amino acids: CASSVEDRVAEKLFF. The CDR3 DNA reads as TGTGCCAGCAGCGTAGAGGACAGGGTGGCTGAAAAACTGTTTTTT.

The CDR3 DNA reads as TGTGCCAGCAGTGATTTATCGAGGGTCGCGGATCAGCCCCAGCATTTT. This codes for CASSDLSRVADQPQHF. V and J are TRBV6-1 and TRBJ1-5; the D is unclear. Germline values: CDR1 MNHNS, CDR2 SASEGT. The CDR3 runs 16 residues. V was trimmed by 3 bases and J by 5 bases, leaving 17 bases between them.

This clone was recorded only once. CDR3 bases: TGTGCCAGTAGCGTACAGGGGGTCGAGCAGTACTTC. Encoded protein: CASSVQGVEQYF. This sequence joins TRBV19 and TRBJ2-7, with 8 bases aligning to TRBD1. The V gene end was trimmed by 6 bases and the J gene end by 6 bases; junction bases not matched to a gene: 4. The V gene's germline CDR1 is LNHDA and CDR2 SQIVND (reference sequence). The CDR3 loop spans 12 amino acids.

The rearrangement links TRBV5-8 to TRBJ1-5; maybe TRBD1 (5 bases). Germline V gene data show CDR1 as SGHTS and CDR2 as YDEGEE. V was clipped by 0 bases and J by 3 bases, with 7 bases between them. The CDR3 runs to 14 residues. DNA for the CDR3: TGTGCCAGCAGCTTGGGGGGCTTCAATCAGCCCCAGCATTTT. Its protein is CASSLGGFNQPQHF.

This chain connects TRBV4-1 to TRBJ1-2; TRBD1 matches at 7 bases. The CDR3 has 14 amino acids. V lost 4 bases to trimming and J lost 8 bases; unmatched junction nucleotides: 10. The germline gives CDR1 MGHRA, CDR2 YSYEKL. Here the CDR3 DNA reads TGCGCCAGCAGCCTTAGAGGGGGCCCGGAGGGCTACACCTTC. This translates into CASSLRGGPEGYTF.

The V call is TRBV13, the J call TRBJ2-7; 8 bases are shared with TRBD1. V gave up 5 bases and J gave up 2 bases; unmatched junction bases: 2. This CDR3 has 13 residues. Germline CDR1 is PRHDT and CDR2 is FYEKMQ (reference sequence). This CDR3 reads CASSAGQAYEQYV. The CDR3 region has the DNA TGTGCCAGCAGCGCGGGACAGGCCTACGAGCAGTACGTC.

This chain joins TRBV4-2 and TRBJ1-4, with 11 bases that match TRBD1. The ends lost 5 bases at V and 3 bases at J; junction bases unmatched: 8. Germline CDR1 and CDR2: LGHNA and YNFKEQ. The CDR3 is 17 residues long. CDR3 in amino acids: CASSSRTGGLANEKLFF. The CDR3 nucleotides read TGTGCCAGCAGCTCCAGGACAGGGGGCTTAGCTAATGAAAAACTGTTTTTT.

V usage is TRBV2 and J usage is TRBJ1-3; tentative D call: TRBD1 (6 bases). CDR3 length: 16 amino acids. Trimming shortened V by 3 bases and J by 2 bases, and 14 bases separated the two germline ends. CDR1 and CDR2 from the germline V gene are SNHLY and FYNNEI. This CDR3 is CASSDPDRPPGNTIYF. The CDR3 DNA follows: TGTGCCAGCAGTGATCCTGACAGGCCCCCTGGAAACACCATATATTTT.

The rearrangement uses TRBV28 and TRBJ2-1; TRBD2 matches 14 bases. The ends lost 5 bases at V and 6 bases at J; junction bases unmatched: 9. From germline, CDR1 is MDHEN and CDR2 SYDVKM. This CDR3 spans 17 amino acids. CDR3 region: CASSTHLTSGRVNEQFF. CDR3 DNA: TGTGCCAGCAGTACCCACCTGACTAGCGGGAGGGTCAATGAGCAGTTCTTC.

The chain employs TRBV19 and TRBJ1-1; the match to TRBD1 covers 9 bases. Germline trimming cut 4 bases from V and 1 base from J; bases unmatched to any gene: 7. This CDR3 is built from 16 residues. In germline, CDR1 is LNHDA, CDR2 SQIVND (reference sequence). CDR3 sequence: CASSRGQGEGNTEAFF. The CDR3 DNA reads TGTGCCAGTAGTAGGGGACAGGGTGAAGGGAACACTGAAGCTTTCTTT.

The gene calls are TRBV28 and TRBJ1-1, with TRBD1 identical over 11 bases. Germline trimming cut 4 bases from V and 5 bases from J; bases unmatched to any gene: 9. In germline, CDR1 is MDHEN, CDR2 SYDVKM. The CDR3 is 16 amino acids. The CDR3 is CASSYGDRGFVTEAFF. The CDR3 DNA sequence: TGTGCCAGCAGTTATGGGGACAGGGGGTTTGTTACTGAAGCTTTCTTT.

V and J are TRBV7-2 and TRBJ2-2; possibly TRBD1 for D (6 bases). This CDR3 spans 15 amino acids. Trimming shortened V by 5 bases and J by 1 base, and 11 bases separated the two germline ends. The V gene's germline CDR1 is SGHTA and CDR2 FQGNSA. CDR3 in amino acids: CASSPGTRNTGELFF. The CDR3 DNA sequence: TGTGCCAGCAGCCCTGGGACACGGAACACCGGGGAGCTGTTTTTT.

The V call is TRBV27, the J call TRBJ1-2; TRBD1 matches 8 bases. Germline CDR1 reads MNHEY; CDR2 reads SMNVEV (reference sequence). The junction had 13 bases not matched to a gene; V was cut back by 3 bases and J by 1 base. There are 18 residues in the CDR3. For the CDR3, the DNA is TGTGCCAGCAGTTTGACCGGGACAGGACTAATAGATAACTATGGCTACACCTTC. It encodes CASSLTGTGLIDNYGYTF.

V and J are TRBV6-2 or TRBV6-3 and TRBJ2-7, with 9 bases aligning to TRBD2. Germline trimming cut 3 bases from V and 7 bases from J; bases unmatched to any gene: 10. Germline CDR1 is MNHEY and CDR2 is SVGEGT. The CDR3 contains 15 residues. The CDR3 DNA sequence: TGTGCCAGCAGTTATGCGGGAGGGCCGGTCGAAGAGCAGTACTTC. This translates into CASSYAGGPVEEQYF.

This chain joins TRBV27 and TRBJ2-7, with D possibly matching TRBD2 (6 bases). CDR1 MNHEY and CDR2 SMNVEV come from the germline V gene (reference sequence). Trimming shortened V by 6 bases and J by 3 bases, and 15 bases separated the two germline ends. CDR3 length: 14 amino acids. For the CDR3, the DNA is TGTGCCAGCAGCCCGGGAGCAGGGTTCTACGAGCAGTACTTC. Its protein product is CASSPGAGFYEQYF.

J is TRBJ2-1 and V is TRBV29-1, with TRBD2 matching over 11 bases. Germline V gene data show CDR1 as SQVTM and CDR2 as ANQGSEA. The CDR3 extends over 18 amino acids. The V and J ends lost 4 bases and 7 bases, in that order; junction bases with no gene match: 18. In DNA form, the CDR3 reads TGCAGCGTTGTACCGAGACTAGCGGGGTCGTACGTCGGGAATGAGCAGTTCTTC. Its translation is CSVVPRLAGSYVGNEQFF.

V usage is TRBV19 and J usage is TRBJ1-4, with 11 positions matching TRBD1. The junction had 8 bases not matched to a gene; V was cut back by 5 bases and J by 6 bases. The CDR3 covers 16 residues. The germline CDR1 and CDR2 sequences are LNHDA and SQIVND (reference sequence). This chain's CDR3 is CASSRSLGQGDEKLFF. CDR3 DNA: TGTGCCAGTAGTCGATCTCTGGGACAGGGGGATGAAAAACTGTTTTTT.

The V call is TRBV5-1, the J call TRBJ2-5; 7 nucleotides line up with TRBD1. The J segment lost 1 base and the V segment lost 4 bases, leaving 10 bases of the junction unmatched. CDR1 is SGHRS, CDR2 YFSETQ, per germline. The CDR3 spans 16 residues. CDR3 residues: CASSPTLNRGQETQYF. Here the CDR3 DNA reads TGCGCCAGCAGCCCTACTTTGAACAGGGGCCAAGAGACCCAGTACTTC.

V is TRBV7-9 and J is TRBJ2-1; D call uncertain. Germline CDR1 SEHNR, CDR2 FQNEAQ (reference sequence). The ends were cut back, 5 bases at V and 0 bases at J, with 20 bases in the middle. This CDR3 is 18 amino acids long. The CDR3 region is CASSNTRLSLASYNEQFF. CDR3 DNA sequence: TGTGCCAGCAGCAATACACGACTCTCCCTCGCCTCCTACAATGAGCAGTTCTTC.

The rearrangement links TRBV7-2 to TRBJ1-1; 7 bases match TRBD1. V was pared by 3 bases and J by 0 bases, with 10 bases of the junction left unmatched. The CDR3 has 17 residues. Germline V lookup: CDR1 SGHTA, CDR2 FQGNSA. DNA for the CDR3: TGTGCCAGCAGCTTCCGTGACAGGGCCTTAATGAACACTGAAGCTTTCTTT. Amino acid sequence: CASSFRDRALMNTEAFF. The variable domain in full, completed from reference TRBV7-2 and TRBJ1-1, reads GAGVSQSPSNKVTEKGKDVELRCDPISGHTALYWYRQSLGQGLEFLIYFQGNSAPDKSGLPSDRFSAERTGGSVSTLTIQRTQQEDSAVYLCASSFRDRALMNTEAFFGQGTRLTVV.

This chain joins TRBV7-9 and TRBJ2-7; TRBD2 agrees at 7 bases. CDR3 length: 13 residues. Losses at the gene ends were 1 base for V and 3 bases for J; bases not matched to a gene: 0. The germline V gene has CDR1 SEHNR and CDR2 FQNEAQ (reference sequence). The CDR3 region is CASSLGDYYEQYF. In nucleotides, the CDR3 is TGTGCCAGCAGCTTAGGGGACTACTACGAGCAGTACTTC. Full variable domain (missing parts from reference TRBV7-9 and TRBJ2-7): DTGVSQNPRHKITKRGQNVTFRCDPISEHNRLYWYRQTLGQGPEFLTYFQNEAQLEKSRLLSDRFSAERPKGSFSTLEIQRTEQGDSAMYLCASSLGDYYEQYFGPGTRLTVT.

This clone appeared a single time. The CDR3 nucleotides are TGTGCCACCAGTGATGACATGGCCTCCTACAATGAGCAGTTCTTC. It yields the protein CATSDDMASYNEQFF. This chain uses TRBV24-1 with TRBJ2-1; D gene ambiguous. Trimming cost V 3 bases and J 0 bases, with 8 bases left between them. Germline loops: CDR1 KGHDR, CDR2 SFDVKD. The CDR3 has 15 residues.